Listed here are 6 T cell receptor beta chains from one sample, sequenced in a study of shared clonotypes between healthy human individuals (dated by TCRdb to the early 2020s). The receptor library was made with the immunoSEQ multiplex PCR assay. Imported from immuneACCESS, the table was reduced by TCRdb to in-frame sequences with V and J called. These copies leave out some clones; in studies compared against another copy, an unresolved V gene accounts for under half, and the cause of the remainder is not known. For this sample there are approximately 1,500,000 clones; 98% appear just once. 0.4% to 0.45% of the sample belongs to the ten largest clones. The specimen was naive CD4+ T cells sorted from blood. The meaning of the sample's cell subset or site label: CD45RA+ positively selected. All receptors come from a man aged 25 to 40 in good health.

This sequence joins TRBV4-3 and TRBJ2-3; possibly TRBD1 or TRBD2 for D (5 bases each). The CDR3 runs to 17 residues. The V and J ends lost 1 base and 3 bases respectively, with 17 bases between them. CDR1 is LGHNA, CDR2 YSLEER, per germline. The CDR3 loop reads CASSQGRASRGTDTQYF. CDR3 DNA: TGCGCCAGCAGCCAAGGCCGGGCCTCGAGGGGTACAGATACGCAGTATTTT.

V usage is TRBV7-9 and J usage is TRBJ2-1; unclear D gene. The CDR3 covers 13 residues. Germline-derived CDR1 and CDR2 are SEHNR and FQNEAQ (reference sequence). V was trimmed by 5 bases and J by 4 bases, leaving 9 bases between them. This chain's CDR3 is CASSNRSYNEQFF. The CDR3 nucleotides are TGTGCCAGCAGCAACCGATCATACAATGAGCAGTTCTTC.

The V gene is TRBV7-9, the J gene TRBJ1-4; TRBD1 agrees at 8 bases. The length of the CDR3 is 14 residues. Germline CDR1 is SEHNR and CDR2 is FQNEAQ (reference sequence). V lost 5 bases to trimming and J lost 5 bases; unmatched junction nucleotides: 4. As DNA, the CDR3 is TGTGCCAGCAGCCTGGACAGGGAGAATGAAAAACTGTTTTTT. Translation gives CASSLDRENEKLFF.

The V gene is TRBV19, the J gene TRBJ2-6, with TRBD1 identical over 9 bases. CDR3 size: 20 residues. Germline V lookup: CDR1 LNHDA, CDR2 SQIVND (reference sequence). The junction had 13 bases not matched to a gene; V was cut back by 3 bases and J by 1 base. CDR3 in DNA: TGTGCCAGTAGTATGTTGGGGACAGGGAATAGGCCATCTGGGGCCAACGTCCTGACTTTC. Protein product: CASSMLGTGNRPSGANVLTF.

The chain carries TRBV4-3 and TRBJ1-1; no definite D call. Germline lookup yields CDR1 LGHNA and CDR2 YSLEER. This CDR3 comprises 14 residues. V gave up 4 bases and J gave up 1 base, with 10 bases separating them. CDR3 residues: CASSLALWNTEAFF. CDR3 DNA: TGCGCCAGCAGCCTCGCTCTGTGGAACACTGAAGCTTTCTTT.

V gene TRBV7-8 combines with J gene TRBJ2-2; maybe TRBD2 (6 bases). The CDR3 length is 15 residues. The V and J ends lost 1 base and 4 bases respectively, with 10 bases between them. Germline V gene lookup returns CDR1 SGHVS and CDR2 FQNEAQ. The CDR3 loop is CASSLDRGTTGELFF. DNA of the CDR3: TGTGCCAGCAGCTTAGATCGGGGGACCACCGGGGAGCTGTTTTTT.